This T cell receptor (beta chain) was sequenced during a study of OX40 agonist ivuxolimab in advanced cancers. Across the study: Allowance was made for prior anti-PD-1, anti-PD-L1 or anti-CTLA-4 therapy, and 40% to 45% had some. Study-wide points: Expanded clones belonging to CD8+ T cells outnumbered, on average, those of CD4+.

The germline V gene has CDR1 LNHNV and CDR2 YYDKDF (reference sequence). The ends lost 1 base at V and 2 bases at J; junction bases unmatched: 3. The CDR3 has 16 amino acids. Here immunoSEQ multiplex PCR was the method, and the copy in TCRdb shows in-frame clones only, minus some. Of 55,000 to 85,000 clones listed, about 86% are singletons. Note on this clone: The antigen remains unidentified.

The receptor's source is an adult with an advanced solid tumor such as melanoma, head and neck, liver or kidney cancer. The chain links TRBV15 to TRBJ2-7, with TRBD1 matching 12 bases. The sequenced sample was CD4+ or CD8+ T cells sorted from blood, obtained in a trial of the OX40 agonist ivuxolimab. The CDR3 nucleotides are TGTGCCACCAGCAGAGGAGGGACAGGGGGCGCCTACGAGCAGTACTTC. Amino acids: CATSRGGTGGAYEQYF. The complete variable domain, with remaining parts taken from reference TRBV15 and TRBJ2-7, reads DAMVIQNPRYQVTQFGKPVTLSCSQTLNHNVMYWYQQKSSQAPKLLFHYYDKDFNNEADTPDNFQSRRPNTSFCFLDIRSPGLGDTAMYLCATSRGGTGGAYEQYFGPGTRLTVT.